This record concerns one T cell receptor beta chain sequence. Produced via immunoSEQ multiplex PCR; TCRdb's table is partial and in-frame only. The data show roughly 2 million clones, just under 95% seen once. The naive CD8 population came from CD45RO-negative cells selected for CCR7, without terminally differentiated effector memory CD45RA+ cells. This record belongs to a study of shared clonotypes between healthy human individuals. Germline V lookup: CDR1 MGHRA, CDR2 YSYEKL. V lost 2 bases and J 3 bases, leaving 7 bases between the germline ends. The CDR3 has 13 residues. The chain recombines TRBV4-1 with TRBJ2-5; D is unclear. Sequenced sample: naive CD8+ T cells sorted from blood. The receptor was derived from a man younger than 35 in good health. DNA for the CDR3: TGCGCCAGCAGCCAAACGGGTGAAGAGACCCAGTACTTC. The encoded protein is CASSQTGEETQYF.